This T cell receptor beta chain was sequenced for a study of identical twins (dated by TCRdb to between 2015 and 2016). Study-wide context: To test whether fetal clonotypes persist, the study used deep sequencing on TCR alpha and beta repertoires from monozygotic twins, unrelated adults of various ages, and cord blood. To rule out contamination, the twin experiments were replicated at different times with different library preparation protocols.

All donors were healthy Caucasians. Remarks on this clonotype: Its binding antigen is unknown. One base away there is no much larger clone; base qualities are not given.

CDR1 and CDR2, per the germline V gene (reference sequence), are DFQATT and SNEGSKA. Counted from cysteine to phenylalanine, this CDR3 has 15 amino acids. This entry keeps only the CDR3 DNA: 45 bases, framed from base 1. V is clipped by 6 bases and J by 0 bases, and the sequence between their germline boundaries is 16 bases long. Overall study results and their limits: Abundant cord blood beta clonotypes had fewer insertions, young adult naive repertoires showed a similar but weaker trend, and memory repertoires showed no such trend. In beta out-of-frame sequences, excess twin sharing was weaker, because having fewer shared sequences lowered the signal-to-noise ratio. Because the same donors could not be followed over many years, conclusions were based on cross-sectional statistical analysis. Zero-insertion analyses could be partly confounded by invariant T cells such as MAIT and iNKT, although diverse VJ usage argued against such confounding for most clonotypes. Recombination models systematically underestimated out-of-frame TCR alpha sharing in monozygotic twins but agreed with sharing between unrelated individuals. Compared with coincidental sharing between unrelated individuals, out-of-frame TCR alpha sequences shared between twins showed an excess of sequences with low generation probability.

The library was produced with 5' RACE. TCRdb shows the sequencer as Illumina HiSeq 2000. A universal primer binding site was added through template switching, and the final cDNA carried a unique molecular identifier so that TCR cDNA molecules could be counted accurately. First-strand cDNA for TCR alpha and beta chains was synthesized from specific primers in the conserved constant-segment region. To control for contamination, every cDNA library carried two barcodes: a SMART-Mk sample barcode plus Illumina barcodes. Two successive PCR steps introduced TruSeq adapter sequences along with Illumina sample barcodes. Sequencing of the TCR alpha and beta cDNA libraries was done on the Illumina HiSeq platform using custom primers. The authors' analysis ran thus. MiGEC was used to process raw reads and extract unique molecular identifiers, and MiXCR was used to find CDR3 positions. Recombination models were inferred per individual with the repgenHMM and IGoR tools using an EM algorithm. The tcR package in R was used for shared clonotype analysis, with sharing normalized by the product of cloneset sizes. To study raw recombination without the effects of thymic and clonal selection, out-of-frame nonproductive sequences were analyzed. The public reads were reanalyzed by TCRdb: fastp trimming at Q25, MiXCR alignment, in-frame beta chains only. All rows with the same CDR3 protein become a single entry with the most common DNA and genes. For this entry, the V and J calls and clone size follow TCRdb and not the study's own pipeline. This sample gives around 1.7 million distinct CDR3 sequences in total; roughly 35% of them show up just once. The top ten constitute under 0.35% of the sample.

The sequence links TRBV20-1 to TRBJ2-3; matching of 5 bases hints at TRBD1 as the D gene. Sequenced sample: cord blood. This clonotype was sampled from a newborn girl in good health. The nucleotide sequence reads TGCAGTGCACCCGAGGACATTTCTAGCACAGATACGCAGTATTTT. Translated, it reads CSAPEDISSTDTQYF.